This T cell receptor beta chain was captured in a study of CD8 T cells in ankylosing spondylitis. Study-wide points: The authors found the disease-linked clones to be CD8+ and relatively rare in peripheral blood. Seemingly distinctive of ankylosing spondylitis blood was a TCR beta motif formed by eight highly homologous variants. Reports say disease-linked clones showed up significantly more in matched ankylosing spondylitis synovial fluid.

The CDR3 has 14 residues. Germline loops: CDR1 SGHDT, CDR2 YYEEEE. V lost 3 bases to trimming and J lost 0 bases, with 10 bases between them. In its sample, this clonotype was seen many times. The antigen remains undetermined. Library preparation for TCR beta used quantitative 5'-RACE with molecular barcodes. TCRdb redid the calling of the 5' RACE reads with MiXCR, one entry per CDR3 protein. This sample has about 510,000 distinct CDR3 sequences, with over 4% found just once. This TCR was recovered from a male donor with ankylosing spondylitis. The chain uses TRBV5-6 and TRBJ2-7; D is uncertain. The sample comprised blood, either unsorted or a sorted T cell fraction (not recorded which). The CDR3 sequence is CASSWGASSYEQYF. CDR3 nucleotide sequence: TGTGCCAGCAGCTGGGGTGCTTCCTCCTACGAGCAGTACTTC.